This T cell receptor (beta chain) stems from a study of identical twins. Study findings and constraints: Twins shared out-of-frame alpha sequences with excess low generation probability.

In regard to this clonotype: Its specificity is not known.

Germline V gene lookup returns CDR1 LNHNV and CDR2 YYDKDF (reference sequence). There are 18 residues in the CDR3. Trimming cost V 11 bases and J 3 bases; bases outside gene matches: 17. TCRdb analysed the 5' RACE reads with MiXCR anew, one entry per CDR3 protein. This sample has 700,000 or so distinct CDR3 sequences, with over 8.5% found just once. These same records also appear under a second study, on yellow fever vaccine responses in identical twins.

The sample comprised PBMCs. The chain has TRBV15 and TRBJ2-2; 11 positions match TRBD2. The origin of this receptor is a woman under 30 in good health. Written as DNA, the CDR3 is TGTGCCGGAACTACGGGACTAGCGGAACCGGTGGACACCGGGGAGCTGTTTTTT. This codes for CAGTTGLAEPVDTGELFF.